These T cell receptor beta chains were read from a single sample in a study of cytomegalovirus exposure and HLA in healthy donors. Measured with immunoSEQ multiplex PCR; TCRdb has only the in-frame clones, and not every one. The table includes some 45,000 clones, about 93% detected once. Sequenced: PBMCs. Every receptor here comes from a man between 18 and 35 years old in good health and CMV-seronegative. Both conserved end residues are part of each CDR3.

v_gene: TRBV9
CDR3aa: CASSVIWRENDTQYF

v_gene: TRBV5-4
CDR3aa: CASSPGPGSVGETQYF

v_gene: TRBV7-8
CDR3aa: CASSLAPTSRSSYNEQFF

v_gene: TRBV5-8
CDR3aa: CASRTSGGSYEQYF

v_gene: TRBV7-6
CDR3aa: CASSLAGSYNEQFF

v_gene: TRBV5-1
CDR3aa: CASSSDRGYGYTF

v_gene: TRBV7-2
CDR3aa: CASSGLEETFYNEQFF

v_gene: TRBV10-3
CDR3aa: CAISEDLWGGYTF

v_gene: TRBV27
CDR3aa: CASSLSQGIGSPLHF

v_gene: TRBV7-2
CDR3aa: CASSSMDGGPLHF

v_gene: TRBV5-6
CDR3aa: CASSVGHPRFLGRNEQFF

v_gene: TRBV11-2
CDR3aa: CASSVTQYNSPLHF

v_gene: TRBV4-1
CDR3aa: CASSQDPGQGTYGYTF

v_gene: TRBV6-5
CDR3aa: CASRQGGYEQYF

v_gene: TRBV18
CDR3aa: CASSPWDRTDNEKLFF

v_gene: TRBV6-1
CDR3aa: CASSGIQGGEQFF

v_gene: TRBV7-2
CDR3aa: CASSLAPPGRTDTQYF

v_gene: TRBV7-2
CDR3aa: CASSLAGGAPYEQYF

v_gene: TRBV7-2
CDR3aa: CASSLATGGTGELFF

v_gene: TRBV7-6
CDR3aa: CASSKMGGRAVYNEQFF

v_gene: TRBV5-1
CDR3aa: CASSRTSAQETQYF

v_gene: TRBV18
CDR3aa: CASSSGGGTEAFF

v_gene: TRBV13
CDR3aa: CASSEALQARRTDTQYF

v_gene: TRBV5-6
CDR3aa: CASSTGQANYGYTF

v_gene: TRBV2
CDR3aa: CALATTDTQYF

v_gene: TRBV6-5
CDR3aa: CASRGTGQNTEAFF

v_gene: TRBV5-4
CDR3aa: CASSSPRQGTDTEAFF

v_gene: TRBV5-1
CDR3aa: CASSRRQGGYNEQFF

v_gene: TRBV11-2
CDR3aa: CASSPLGTGSEKLFF

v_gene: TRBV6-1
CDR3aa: CASNPGESYGYTF

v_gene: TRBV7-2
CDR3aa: CASSDTLAYEQFF

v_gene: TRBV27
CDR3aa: CASSSGQGDTEAFF

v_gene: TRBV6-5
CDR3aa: CASSAGGGTDTQYF

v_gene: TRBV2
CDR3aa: CASSEAEAGRSYEQYF

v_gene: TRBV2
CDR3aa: CASSEGGGGTGNTIYF

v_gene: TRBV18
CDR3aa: CASSRGWQGANYEQYF

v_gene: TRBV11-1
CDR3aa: CASSQGQINTGELFF

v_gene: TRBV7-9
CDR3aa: CASSPKGGGGETQYF

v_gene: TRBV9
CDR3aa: CASSEGTVAWGTEAFF

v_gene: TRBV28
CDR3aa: CASSSEHWTSVIITDTQYF

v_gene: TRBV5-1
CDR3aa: CASKREVNTEAFF

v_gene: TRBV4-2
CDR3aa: CASSQAGQSAYEQYF

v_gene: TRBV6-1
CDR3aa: CASSRDTTYEQYF

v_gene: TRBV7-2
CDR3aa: CASTWAVNTGELFF

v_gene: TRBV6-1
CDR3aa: CASQDRTPPYEQYF

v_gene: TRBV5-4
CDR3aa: CASSPGQGYYGYTF

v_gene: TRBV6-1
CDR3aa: CASSELAGGSYEQYF

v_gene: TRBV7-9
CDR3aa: CASSLLAGGDSEQFF

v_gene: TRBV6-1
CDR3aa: CASSEIGATYEQYF

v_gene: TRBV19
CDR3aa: CASSIQGSAKNIQYF

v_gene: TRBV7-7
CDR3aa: CASSPGLQATDTQYF

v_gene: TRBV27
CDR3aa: CASSLSGGMNTEAFF

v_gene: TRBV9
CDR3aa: CASSGYEGRETQYF

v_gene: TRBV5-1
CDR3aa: CASTLSNGGAAGELFF